This TCR beta chain was found in a study of blood T cell repertoires in COVID-19. Study context: The origin of the acute and convalescent COVID-19 samples was the United States, Italy and Spain.

The assay was immunoSEQ multiplex PCR, and TCRdb's table has in-frame clones only and misses some. Here the sample spans 100,000 to 120,000 clones, almost 80% being singletons. Trimming shortened V by 4 bases and J by 5 bases, and 12 bases separated the two germline ends. The germline V gene encodes CDR1 SGHKS and CDR2 YYEKEE (reference sequence). The CDR3 loop spans 14 amino acids. The clonotype originates from a woman of 80 years or more with active or convalescent COVID-19. The gene calls are TRBV5-5 and TRBJ2-2; no reliable D call. Sequenced input: peripheral blood. CDR3 protein: CASSPHLQTGELFF. The CDR3 coding sequence is TGTGCCAGCAGCCCCCATCTCCAGACCGGGGAGCTGTTTTTT.